The text below deals with one T cell receptor (beta chain). Its cognate antigen is unknown. Clones were read by immunoSEQ multiplex PCR, and TCRdb kept only the in-frame ones, dropping some. The sample lists some 98,000 clones, 82% seen once, with around 3.6% in the top ten. The data stem from a study of radiotherapy plus CTLA-4 blockade in lung cancer. Broader study findings: Tumor-derived TCR clones expanded in blood after radiotherapy plus ipilimumab.

Specimen: peripheral blood, collected from a patient treated with radiotherapy plus ipilimumab. This clonotype was sampled from a human donor with non-small cell lung cancer who had a partial response to radiotherapy plus ipilimumab.

The DNA of the CDR3 is TGTGCCAGTAGTGACCGAGCGGGAGCCCACAATGAGCAGTTCTTC. Translated: CASSDRAGAHNEQFF. The V and J genes are TRBV19 and TRBJ2-1; 8 bases are a match to TRBD2. Germline V gene lookup returns CDR1 LNHDA and CDR2 SQIVND (reference sequence). Losses at the gene ends were 5 bases for V and 5 bases for J; bases not matched to a gene: 8. The CDR3 length is 15 residues.